The T cell receptor beta chain under discussion was sequenced for a study of T cells in Graves' hyperthyroidism and ophthalmopathy. RNA transcripts served as the template for amplifying TCR beta CDR3 regions. Primed by the HTBI set, a first-round RT-PCR was run on the TCR CDR3. MiXCR, applied by TCRdb to the multiplex PCR reads, yields one record per CDR3 protein. The sample holds under 400,000 distinct CDR3 sequences, about a sixth seen once. The sample consisted of blood. The sequence derives from a woman aged 35 to 49 with Graves' ophthalmopathy.

In DNA form, the CDR3 reads TGTGCCAGCAGTTTCAATGGACTCCCCTATGGCTACACCTTC. Translating it yields CASSFNGLPYGYTF. The chain carries TRBV12-3 or TRBV12-4 and TRBJ1-2; D is unclear. This CDR3 spans 14 amino acids. Between the trimmed V and J ends, which lost 3 bases and 4 bases, there was a span of 12 bases.